This T cell receptor (beta chain) derives from a study of blood T cell repertoires in COVID-19. The length of the CDR3 is 14 residues. Germline lookup yields CDR1 SGHTA and CDR2 FQGNSA. The trim removed 2 bases at V and 5 bases at J, leaving 4 bases unmatched. Measured with immunoSEQ multiplex PCR; TCRdb has only the in-frame clones, and not every one. The sample consists of approximately 140,000 clones, 82% of them appearing once. What was sequenced was peripheral blood. The receptor comes from a human donor with acute or convalescent COVID-19. The donor label of this sample is uncertain. J is TRBJ1-1 and V is TRBV7-2; TRBD1 matches at 8 bases. The CDR3 protein is CASSLQGAGTEAFF. CDR3 nucleotide sequence: TGTGCCAGCAGCTTACAGGGGGCAGGTACTGAAGCTTTCTTT.